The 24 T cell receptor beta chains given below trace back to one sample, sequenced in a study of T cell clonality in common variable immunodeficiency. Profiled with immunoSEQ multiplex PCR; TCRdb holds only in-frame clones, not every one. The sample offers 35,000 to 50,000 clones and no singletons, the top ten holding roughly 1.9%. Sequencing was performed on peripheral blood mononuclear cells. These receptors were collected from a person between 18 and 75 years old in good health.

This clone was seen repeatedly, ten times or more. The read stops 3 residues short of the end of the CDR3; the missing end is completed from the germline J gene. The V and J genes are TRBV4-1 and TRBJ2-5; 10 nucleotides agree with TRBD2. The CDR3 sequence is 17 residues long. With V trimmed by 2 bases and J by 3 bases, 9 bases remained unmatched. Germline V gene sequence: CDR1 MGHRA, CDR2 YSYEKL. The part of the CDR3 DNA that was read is TGCGCCAGCAGCCAACATGGGACTAGCGAGCTTAAAGAGACC. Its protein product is CASSQHGTSELKET. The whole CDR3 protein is CASSQHGTSELKETQYF.

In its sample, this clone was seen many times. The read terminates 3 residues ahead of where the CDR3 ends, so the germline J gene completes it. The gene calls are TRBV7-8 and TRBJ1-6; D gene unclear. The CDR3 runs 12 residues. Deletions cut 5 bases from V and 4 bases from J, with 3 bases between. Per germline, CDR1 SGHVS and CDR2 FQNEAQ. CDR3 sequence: CASSPYNSPLHF. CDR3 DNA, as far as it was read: TGTGCCAGCAGCCCATATAATTCACCC.

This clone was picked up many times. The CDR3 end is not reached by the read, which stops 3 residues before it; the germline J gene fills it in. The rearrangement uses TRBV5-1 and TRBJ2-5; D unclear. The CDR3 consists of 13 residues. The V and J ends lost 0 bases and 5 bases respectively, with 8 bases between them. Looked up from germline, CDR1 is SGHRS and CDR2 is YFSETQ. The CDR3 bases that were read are TGCGCCAGCAGCTTGGAGGCCCCGGAGACC. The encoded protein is CASSLEAPET. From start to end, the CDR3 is CASSLEAPETQYF. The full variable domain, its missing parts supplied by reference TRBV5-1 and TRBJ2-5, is KAGVTQTPRYLIKTRGQQVTLSCSPISGHRSVSWYQQTPGQGLQFLFEYFSETQRNKGNFPGRFSGRQFSNSRSEMNVSTLELGDSALYLCASSLEAPETQYFGPGTRLLVL.

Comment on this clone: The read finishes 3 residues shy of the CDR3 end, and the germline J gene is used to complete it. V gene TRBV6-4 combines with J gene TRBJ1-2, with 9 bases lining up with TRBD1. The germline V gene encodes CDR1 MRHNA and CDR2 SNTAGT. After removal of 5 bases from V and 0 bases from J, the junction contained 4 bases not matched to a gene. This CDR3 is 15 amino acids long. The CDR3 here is CASSRDRETNYGYTF. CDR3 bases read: TGTGCCAGCAGTAGGGACAGGGAGACTAACTATGGC.

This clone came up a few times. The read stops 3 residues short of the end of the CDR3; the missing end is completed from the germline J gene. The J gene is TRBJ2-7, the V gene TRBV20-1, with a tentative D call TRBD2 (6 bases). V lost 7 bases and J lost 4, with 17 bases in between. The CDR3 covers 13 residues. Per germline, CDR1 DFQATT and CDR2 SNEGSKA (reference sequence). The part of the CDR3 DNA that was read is TGCAGTGGGAGAGGCGGGAAATTATACGAG. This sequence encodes CSGRGGKLYE. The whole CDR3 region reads CSGRGGKLYEQYF.

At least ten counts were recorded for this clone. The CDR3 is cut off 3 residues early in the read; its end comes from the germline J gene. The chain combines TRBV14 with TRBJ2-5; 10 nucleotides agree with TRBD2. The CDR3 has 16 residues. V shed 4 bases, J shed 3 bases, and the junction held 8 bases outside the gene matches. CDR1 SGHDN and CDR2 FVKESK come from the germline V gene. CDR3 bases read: TGTGCCAGCAGCCTATTAGCGGGAGGACGCAAAGAGACC. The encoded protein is CASSLLAGGRKET. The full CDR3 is CASSLLAGGRKETQYF.

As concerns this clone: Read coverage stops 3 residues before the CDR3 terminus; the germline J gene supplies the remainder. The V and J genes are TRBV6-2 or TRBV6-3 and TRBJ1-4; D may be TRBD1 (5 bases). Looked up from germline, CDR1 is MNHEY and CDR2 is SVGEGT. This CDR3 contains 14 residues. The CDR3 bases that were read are TGTGCCAGCAGTTACAAGGAGGGGAATTCACCA. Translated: CASSYKEGNSP. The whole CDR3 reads CASSYKEGNSPLFF.

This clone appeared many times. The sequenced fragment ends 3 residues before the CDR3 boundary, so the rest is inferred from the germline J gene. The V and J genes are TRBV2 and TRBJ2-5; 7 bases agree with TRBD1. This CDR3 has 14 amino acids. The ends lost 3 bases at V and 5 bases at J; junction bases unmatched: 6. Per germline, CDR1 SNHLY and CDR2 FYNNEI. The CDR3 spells CASSDEGAGETQYF. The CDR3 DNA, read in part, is TGTGCCAGCAGTGATGAGGGGGCCGGGGAGACC.

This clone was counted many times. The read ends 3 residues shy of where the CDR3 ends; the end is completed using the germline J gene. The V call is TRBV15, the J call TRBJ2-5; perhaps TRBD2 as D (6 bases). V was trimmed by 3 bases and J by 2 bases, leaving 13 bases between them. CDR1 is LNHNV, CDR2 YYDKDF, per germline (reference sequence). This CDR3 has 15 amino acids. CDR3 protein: CATSRGGTTQETQYF. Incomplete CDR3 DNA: TGTGCCACCAGCAGGGGGGGAACGACTCAAGAGACC.

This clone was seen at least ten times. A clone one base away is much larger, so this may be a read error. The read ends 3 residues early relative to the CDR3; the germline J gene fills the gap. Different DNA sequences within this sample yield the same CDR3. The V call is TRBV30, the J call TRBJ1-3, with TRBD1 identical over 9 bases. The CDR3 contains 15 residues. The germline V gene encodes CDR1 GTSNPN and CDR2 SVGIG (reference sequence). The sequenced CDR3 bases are TGTGCCTGGAGAAGGACAGGGGCTAGGGGAAACGCC. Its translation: CAWRRTGARGNA. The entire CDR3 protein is CAWRRTGARGNAIYF.

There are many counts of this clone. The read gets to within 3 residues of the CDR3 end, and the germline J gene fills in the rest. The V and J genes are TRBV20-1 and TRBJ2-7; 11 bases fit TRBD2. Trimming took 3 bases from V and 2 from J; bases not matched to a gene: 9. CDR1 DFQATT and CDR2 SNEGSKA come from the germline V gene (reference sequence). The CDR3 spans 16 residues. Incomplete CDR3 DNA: TGCAGTGCTAGGGTACCTAGACTAGCGGGACCCTACGAG. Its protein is CSARVPRLAGPYE. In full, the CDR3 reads CSARVPRLAGPYEQYF.

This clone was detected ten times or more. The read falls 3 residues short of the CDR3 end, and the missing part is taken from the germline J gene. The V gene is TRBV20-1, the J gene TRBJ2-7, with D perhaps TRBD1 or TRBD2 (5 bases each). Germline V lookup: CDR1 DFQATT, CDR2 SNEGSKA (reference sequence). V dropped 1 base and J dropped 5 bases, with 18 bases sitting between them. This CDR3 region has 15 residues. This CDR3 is CSARALRGVFDEQYF. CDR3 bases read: TGCAGTGCTAGAGCCCTCAGAGGGGTTTTCGACGAG.

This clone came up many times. CDR3 bases read: TGCAGTGCACCCGGTGGGGGGAGCGCAGATACG. This translates into CSAPGGGSADT. In full, the CDR3 reads CSAPGGGSADTQYF. This chain links TRBV20-1 with TRBJ2-3, with D tentatively TRBD2 (6 bases). The read falls 3 residues short of the CDR3 end, and the missing part is taken from the germline J gene. Germline CDR1 reads DFQATT; CDR2 reads SNEGSKA (reference sequence). The CDR3 contains 14 residues. Between the trimmed V and J ends, which lost 6 bases and 4 bases, there was a span of 17 bases.

The CDR3 loop is CARSQGDRPSYEQYF. Partial CDR3 DNA: TGTGCCAGAAGCCAGGGGGACAGGCCCTCCTACGAG. This chain connects TRBV5-3 to TRBJ2-7; 8 nucleotides align to TRBD1. The CDR3 end is not reached by the read, which stops 3 residues before it; the germline J gene fills it in. TRBV5-3 is placed among ORFs of uncertain function. V gave up 4 bases and J gave up 0 bases; unmatched junction bases: 6. CDR3 length: 15 residues.

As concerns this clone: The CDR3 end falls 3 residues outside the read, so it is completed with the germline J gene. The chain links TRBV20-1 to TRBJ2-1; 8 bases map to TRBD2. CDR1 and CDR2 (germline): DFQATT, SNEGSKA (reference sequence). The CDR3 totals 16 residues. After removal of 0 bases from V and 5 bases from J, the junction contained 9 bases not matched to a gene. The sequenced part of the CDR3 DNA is TGCAGTGCTAGAGATTATGCTGCGGGAGGAAACAATGAG. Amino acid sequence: CSARDYAAGGNNE. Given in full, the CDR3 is CSARDYAAGGNNEQFF.

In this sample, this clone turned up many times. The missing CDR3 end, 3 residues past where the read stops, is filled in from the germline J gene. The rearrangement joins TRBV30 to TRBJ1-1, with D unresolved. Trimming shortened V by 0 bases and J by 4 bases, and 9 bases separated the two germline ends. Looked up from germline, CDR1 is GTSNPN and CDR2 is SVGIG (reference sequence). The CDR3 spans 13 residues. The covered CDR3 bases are TGTGCCTGGAGTGTAAACAGCCTCACTGAA. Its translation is CAWSVNSLTE. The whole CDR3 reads CAWSVNSLTEAFF.

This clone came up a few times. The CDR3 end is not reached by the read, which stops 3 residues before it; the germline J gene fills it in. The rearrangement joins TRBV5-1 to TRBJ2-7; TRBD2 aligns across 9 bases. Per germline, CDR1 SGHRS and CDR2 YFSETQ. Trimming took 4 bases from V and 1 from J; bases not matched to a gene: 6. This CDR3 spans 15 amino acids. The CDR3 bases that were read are TGCGCCAGCAGCACTAGCAGCGGGAGGTCCTACGAG. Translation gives CASSTSSGRSYE. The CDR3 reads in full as CASSTSSGRSYEQYF.

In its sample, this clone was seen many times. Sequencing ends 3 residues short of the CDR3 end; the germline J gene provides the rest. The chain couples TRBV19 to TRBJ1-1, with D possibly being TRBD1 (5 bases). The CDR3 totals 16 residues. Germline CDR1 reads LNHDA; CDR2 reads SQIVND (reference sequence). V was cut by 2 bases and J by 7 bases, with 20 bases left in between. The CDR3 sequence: CASSISYRAGRSEAFF. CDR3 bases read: TGTGCCAGTAGTATAAGTTATCGGGCAGGGCGAAGTGAA.

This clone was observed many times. CDR3 bases read: TGTGCCTGGAGTGTAGACAGGGCAAGCGAAAAA. Translating it yields CAWSVDRASEK. Given in full, the CDR3 is CAWSVDRASEKLFF. J is TRBJ1-4 and V is TRBV30; the match to TRBD1 covers 7 bases. The read terminates 3 residues ahead of where the CDR3 ends, so the germline J gene completes it. The CDR3 is made up of 14 amino acids. The V segment lost 0 bases and the J segment 8 bases; nucleotides outside the gene matches: 6. Germline V gene data show CDR1 as GTSNPN and CDR2 as SVGIG (reference sequence). Using reference TRBV30 and TRBJ1-4 for the parts outside the CDR3, the full variable domain is SQTIHQWPATLVQPVGSPLSLECTVEGTSNPNLYWYRQAAGRGLQLLFYSVGIGQISSEVPQNLSASRPQDRQFILSSKKLLLSDSGFYLCAWSVDRASEKLFFGSGTQLSVL.

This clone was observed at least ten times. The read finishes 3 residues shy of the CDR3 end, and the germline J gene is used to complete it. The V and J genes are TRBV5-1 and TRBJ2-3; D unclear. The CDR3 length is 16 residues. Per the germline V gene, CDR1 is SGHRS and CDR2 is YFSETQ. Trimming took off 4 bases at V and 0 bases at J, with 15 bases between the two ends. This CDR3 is CASSQDKYLSTDTQYF. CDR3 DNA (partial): TGCGCCAGCAGCCAAGACAAGTACCTTAGCACAGATACG. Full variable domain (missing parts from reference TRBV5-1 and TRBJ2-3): KAGVTQTPRYLIKTRGQQVTLSCSPISGHRSVSWYQQTPGQGLQFLFEYFSETQRNKGNFPGRFSGRQFSNSRSEMNVSTLELGDSALYLCASSQDKYLSTDTQYFGPGTRLTVL.

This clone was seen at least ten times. The CDR3 region is CASSLGRAEGYTF. The covered CDR3 bases are TGTGCCAGCAGTTTGGGCAGGGCAGAGGGC. The chain employs TRBV12-3 or TRBV12-4 and TRBJ1-2, with D possibly TRBD1 on 5 matching bases. The CDR3 end falls 3 residues outside the read, so it is completed with the germline J gene. CDR3 length equals 13 residues.

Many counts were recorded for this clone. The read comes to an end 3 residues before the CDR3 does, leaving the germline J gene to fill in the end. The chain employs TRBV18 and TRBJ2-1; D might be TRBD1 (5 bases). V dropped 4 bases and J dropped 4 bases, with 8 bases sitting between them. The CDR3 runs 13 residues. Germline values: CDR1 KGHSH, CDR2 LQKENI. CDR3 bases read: TGTGCCAGCTCACAACAGGAATACAATGAG. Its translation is CASSQQEYNE. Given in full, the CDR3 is CASSQQEYNEQFF.

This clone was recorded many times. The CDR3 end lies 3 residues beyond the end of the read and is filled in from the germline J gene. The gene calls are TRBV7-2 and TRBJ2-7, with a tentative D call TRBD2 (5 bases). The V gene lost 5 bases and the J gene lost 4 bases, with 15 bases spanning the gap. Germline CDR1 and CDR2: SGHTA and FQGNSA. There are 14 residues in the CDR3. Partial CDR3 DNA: TGTGCCAGCAGCCCATTCAGCGGCAGATACGAG. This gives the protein CASSPFSGRYE. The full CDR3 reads CASSPFSGRYEQYF.

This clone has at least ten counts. The CDR3 here is CASSQEGTGSYSPLHF. Partial CDR3 DNA: TGCGCCAGCAGCCAAGAAGGTACAGGGAGTTATTCACCC. The chain recombines TRBV4-1 with TRBJ1-6; D may be TRBD1 (6 bases). The read falls 3 residues short of the CDR3 end, and the missing part is taken from the germline J gene. Trimming took off 0 bases at V and 8 bases at J, with 14 bases between the two ends. Germline V gene data show CDR1 as MGHRA and CDR2 as YSYEKL. The CDR3 spans 16 residues.